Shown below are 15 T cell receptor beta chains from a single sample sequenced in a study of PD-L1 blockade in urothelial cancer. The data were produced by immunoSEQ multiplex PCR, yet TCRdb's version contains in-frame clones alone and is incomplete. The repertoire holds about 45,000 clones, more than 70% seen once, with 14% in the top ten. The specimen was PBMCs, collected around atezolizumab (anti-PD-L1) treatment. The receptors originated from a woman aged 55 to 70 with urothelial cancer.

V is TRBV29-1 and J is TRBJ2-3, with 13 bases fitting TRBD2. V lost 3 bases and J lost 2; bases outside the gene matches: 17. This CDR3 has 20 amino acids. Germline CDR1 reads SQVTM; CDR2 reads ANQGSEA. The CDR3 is CSVEIDTSGGAVSDTDTQYF. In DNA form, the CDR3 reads TGCAGCGTTGAGATAGATACTAGCGGGGGGGCCGTTAGTGACACAGATACGCAGTATTTT.

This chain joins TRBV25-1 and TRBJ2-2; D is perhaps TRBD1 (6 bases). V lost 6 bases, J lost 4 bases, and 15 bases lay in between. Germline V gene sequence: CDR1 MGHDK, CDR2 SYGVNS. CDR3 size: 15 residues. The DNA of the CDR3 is TGTGCCAGCAGGACTTCAGGGGCCCGCACCGGGGAGCTGTTTTTT. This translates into CASRTSGARTGELFF.

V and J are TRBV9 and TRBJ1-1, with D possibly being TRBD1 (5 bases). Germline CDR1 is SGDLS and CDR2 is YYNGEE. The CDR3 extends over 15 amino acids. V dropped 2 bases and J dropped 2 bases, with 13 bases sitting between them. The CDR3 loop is CASSVGGLLNTEAFF. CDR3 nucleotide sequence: TGTGCCAGCAGCGTGGGGGGTCTATTAAACACTGAAGCTTTCTTT.

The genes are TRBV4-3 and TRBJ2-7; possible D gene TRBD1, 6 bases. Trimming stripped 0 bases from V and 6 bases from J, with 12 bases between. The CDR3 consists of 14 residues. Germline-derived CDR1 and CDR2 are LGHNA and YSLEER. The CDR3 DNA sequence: TGCGCCAGCAGCCAAGACAGGGGATTTCGCGAGCAGTACTTC. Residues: CASSQDRGFREQYF.

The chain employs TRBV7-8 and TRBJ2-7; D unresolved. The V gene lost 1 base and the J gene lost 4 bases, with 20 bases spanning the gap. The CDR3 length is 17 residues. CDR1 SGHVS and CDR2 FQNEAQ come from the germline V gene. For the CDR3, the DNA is TGTGCCAGCAGCTTAGACGCGCCGACCCGAGGCAGTTACGAGCAGTACTTC. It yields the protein CASSLDAPTRGSYEQYF.

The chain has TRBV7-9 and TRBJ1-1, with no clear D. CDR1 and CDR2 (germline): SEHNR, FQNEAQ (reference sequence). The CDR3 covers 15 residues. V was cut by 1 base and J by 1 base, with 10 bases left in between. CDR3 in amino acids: CASSLDWAGNTEAFF. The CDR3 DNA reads TGTGCCAGCAGCTTAGATTGGGCAGGGAACACTGAAGCTTTCTTT.

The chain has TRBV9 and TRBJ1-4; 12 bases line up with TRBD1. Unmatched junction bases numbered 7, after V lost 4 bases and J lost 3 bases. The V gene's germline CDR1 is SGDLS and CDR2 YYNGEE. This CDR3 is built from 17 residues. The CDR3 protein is CASSNGDRGPANEKLFF. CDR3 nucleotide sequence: TGTGCCAGCAGCAACGGGGACAGGGGGCCGGCTAATGAAAAACTGTTTTTT.

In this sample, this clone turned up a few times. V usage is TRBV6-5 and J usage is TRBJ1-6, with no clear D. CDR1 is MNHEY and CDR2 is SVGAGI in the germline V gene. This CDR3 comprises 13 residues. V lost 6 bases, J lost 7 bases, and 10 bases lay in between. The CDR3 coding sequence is TGTGCCAGCAGACCCCCGGGGAATTCACCCCTCCACTTT. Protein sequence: CASRPPGNSPLHF.

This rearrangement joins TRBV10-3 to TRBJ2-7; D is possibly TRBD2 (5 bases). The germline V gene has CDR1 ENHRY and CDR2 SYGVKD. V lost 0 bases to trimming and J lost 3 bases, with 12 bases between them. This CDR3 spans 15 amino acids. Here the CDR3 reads CAISESGELSYEQYF. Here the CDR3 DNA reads TGTGCCATCAGTGAGTCTGGGGAGCTGAGCTACGAGCAGTACTTC.

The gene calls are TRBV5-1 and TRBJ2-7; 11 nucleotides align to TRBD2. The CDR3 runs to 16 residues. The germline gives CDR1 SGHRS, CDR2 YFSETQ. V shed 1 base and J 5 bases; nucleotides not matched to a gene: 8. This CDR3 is CASSLIAGGPFHEQYF. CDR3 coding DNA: TGCGCCAGCAGCTTGATAGCGGGAGGGCCTTTCCACGAGCAGTACTTC.

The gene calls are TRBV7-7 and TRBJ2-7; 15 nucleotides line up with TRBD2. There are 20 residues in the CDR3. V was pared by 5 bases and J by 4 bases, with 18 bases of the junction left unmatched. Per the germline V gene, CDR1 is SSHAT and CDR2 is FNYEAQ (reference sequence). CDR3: CASSIKPGTSGRTHLYEQYF. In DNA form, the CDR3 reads TGTGCCAGCAGCATAAAGCCCGGGACTAGCGGGAGGACACACCTATACGAGCAGTACTTC. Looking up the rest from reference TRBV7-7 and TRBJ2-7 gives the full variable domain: GAGVSQSPRYKVTKRGQDVTLRCDPISSHATLYWYQQALGQGPEFLTYFNYEAQPDKSGLPSDRFSAERPEGSISTLTIQRTEQRDSAMYRCASSIKPGTSGRTHLYEQYFGPGTRLTVT.

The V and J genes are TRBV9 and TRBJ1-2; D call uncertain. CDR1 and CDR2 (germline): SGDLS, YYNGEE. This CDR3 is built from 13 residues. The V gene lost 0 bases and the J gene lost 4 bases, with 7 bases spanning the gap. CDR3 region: CASSVVEGYGYTF. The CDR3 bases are TGTGCCAGCAGCGTAGTCGAGGGCTATGGCTACACCTTC.

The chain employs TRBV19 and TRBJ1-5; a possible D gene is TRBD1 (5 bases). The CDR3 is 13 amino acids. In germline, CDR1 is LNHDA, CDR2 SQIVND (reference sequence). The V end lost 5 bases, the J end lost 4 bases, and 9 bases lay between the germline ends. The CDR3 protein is CASSPAGNQPQHF. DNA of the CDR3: TGTGCCAGTAGTCCGGCAGGGAATCAGCCCCAGCATTTT.

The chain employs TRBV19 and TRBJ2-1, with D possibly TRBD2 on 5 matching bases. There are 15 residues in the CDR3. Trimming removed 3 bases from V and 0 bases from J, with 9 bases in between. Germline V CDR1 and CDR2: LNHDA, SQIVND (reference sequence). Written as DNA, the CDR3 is TGTGCCAGTAGTATCACGGGGAGCTCCTACAATGAGCAGTTCTTC. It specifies CASSITGSSYNEQFF.

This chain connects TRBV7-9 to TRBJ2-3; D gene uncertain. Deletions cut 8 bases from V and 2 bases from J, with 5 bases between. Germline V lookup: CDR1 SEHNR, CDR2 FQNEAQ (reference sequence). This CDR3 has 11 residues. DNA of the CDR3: TGTGCCAGCCGTTCCACAGATACGCAGTATTTT. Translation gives CASRSTDTQYF.